This TCR beta chain was profiled in a study of identical twins. Study-level results: Reduced insertions were recorded for abundant cord blood beta clonotypes, with no such pattern in memory repertoires. Twin pairs had excess sharing that was weaker in beta out-of-frame sequences. Because invariant MAIT and iNKT cells could be present, zero-insertion analyses could be partly confounded.

To note about this clonotype: As yet, its antigen is unknown.

V was cut by 1 base and J by 5 bases, with 11 bases left in between. In germline, CDR1 is LGHDT, CDR2 YNNKEL (reference sequence). This CDR3 comprises 14 residues. Carrying unique molecular identifiers, the cDNA also gained a universal primer site through template switching. TCRdb called the 5' RACE reads again in MiXCR, with one record for every CDR3 protein. Of approximately 550,000 distinct CDR3 sequences in the sample, 20% to 25% are singletons; the top ten hold approximately 0.52%. This sample also appeared in a second study, on yellow fever vaccine responses in identical twins.

V is TRBV3-1 and J is TRBJ2-5, with D possibly matching TRBD1 (5 bases). The clonotype originates from a woman aged 18-30 years in good health. Sequenced material: CD4+ T cells sorted from blood. The CDR3 sequence is CASSQAGFRETQYF. In DNA form, the CDR3 reads TGTGCCAGCAGCCAAGCAGGGTTCCGGGAGACCCAGTACTTC.